Detailed here is one T cell receptor beta chain. What it recognizes is unknown. Germline-derived CDR1 and CDR2 are SGHVS and FQNEAQ. The CDR3 contains 14 residues. With 0 bases removed from V and 2 bases from J, the gap between germline ends came to 6 bases. The data originate from a study of regulatory T cells in long-lasting Graves disease. Study-level findings and limits: Whereas roughly 1,000 public clonotypes were shared by new patients, persistent patients shared more, at over 2,500. Patients whose Graves' disease persisted exhibited lower TCR diversity than those newly diagnosed. With persistent disease, TRBV28, TRBJ1-2 and TRBJ2-5 were the favored segments.

Construction of TCR beta libraries relied on iRepertoire HTBI primers and on Arm-PCR targeting CDR3 regions. In the original processing: Around 59 TRBV and some 15 TRBJ segments were identified across samples. TCRdb processed the multiplex PCR reads anew with MiXCR; each CDR3 protein has one entry. The V and J calls reflect TCRdb's pipeline rather than the authors' work. The data contain 350,000 to 450,000 distinct CDR3 sequences, 21% of them singletons. Time point denoted: persistent/refractory GD, antithyroid drugs over 5 years with positive TRAb. After RNA was extracted from PBMCs, the TCR library was made from it.

This receptor was obtained from a female donor with Graves disease. This sample comprised peripheral blood mononuclear cells (PBMCs), obtained when the disease was refractory, from a patient treated with antithyroid drugs. V gene TRBV7-8 combines with J gene TRBJ2-3; maybe TRBD2 (6 bases). CDR3 DNA sequence: TGTGCCAGCAGCTTAGCGCGGGACACAGATACGCAGTATTTT. This codes for CASSLARDTDTQYF.